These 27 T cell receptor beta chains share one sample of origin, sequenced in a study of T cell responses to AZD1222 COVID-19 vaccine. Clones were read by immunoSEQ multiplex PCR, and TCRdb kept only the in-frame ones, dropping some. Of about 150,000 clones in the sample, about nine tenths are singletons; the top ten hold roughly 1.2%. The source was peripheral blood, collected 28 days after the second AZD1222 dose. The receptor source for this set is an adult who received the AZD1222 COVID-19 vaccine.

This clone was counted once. CDR3 DNA sequence: TGTGCCAGCAGTACCAGCCATGAGCAGTTCTTC. This codes for CASSTSHEQFF. The chain combines TRBV12-3 or TRBV12-4 with TRBJ2-1; no firm D call. The length of the CDR3 is 11 residues. V was pared by 5 bases and J by 8 bases, with 7 bases between.

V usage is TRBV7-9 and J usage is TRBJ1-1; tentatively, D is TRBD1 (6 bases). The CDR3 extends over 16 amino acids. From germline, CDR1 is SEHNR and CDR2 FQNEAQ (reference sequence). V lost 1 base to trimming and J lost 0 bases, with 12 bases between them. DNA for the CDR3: TGTGCCAGCAGCTTAGGTTCAGGGGCCTTGAACACTGAAGCTTTCTTT. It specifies CASSLGSGALNTEAFF.

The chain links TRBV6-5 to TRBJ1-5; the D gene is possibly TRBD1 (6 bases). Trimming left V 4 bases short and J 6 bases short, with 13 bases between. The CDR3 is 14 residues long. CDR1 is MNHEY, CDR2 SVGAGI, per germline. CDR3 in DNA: TGTGCCAGCAGTTTAGGTGGAGGGGGTCAGCCCCAGCATTTT. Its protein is CASSLGGGGQPQHF.

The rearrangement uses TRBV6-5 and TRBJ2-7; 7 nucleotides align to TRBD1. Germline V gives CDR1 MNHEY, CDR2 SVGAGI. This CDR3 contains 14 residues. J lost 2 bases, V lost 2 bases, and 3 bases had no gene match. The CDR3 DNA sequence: TGTGCCAGCAGTTACAGAGGGGGCACCTACGAGCAGTACTTC. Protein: CASSYRGGTYEQYF.

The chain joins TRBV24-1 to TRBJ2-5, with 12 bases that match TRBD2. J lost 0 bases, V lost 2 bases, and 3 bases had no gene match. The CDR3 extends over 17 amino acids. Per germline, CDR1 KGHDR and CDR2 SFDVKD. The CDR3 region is CATSDSGLAGHQETQYF. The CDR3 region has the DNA TGTGCCACCAGTGATTCGGGACTAGCGGGCCACCAAGAGACCCAGTACTTC.

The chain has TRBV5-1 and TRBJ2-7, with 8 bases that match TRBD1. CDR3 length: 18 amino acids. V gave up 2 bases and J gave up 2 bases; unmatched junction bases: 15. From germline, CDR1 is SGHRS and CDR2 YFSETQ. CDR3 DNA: TGCGCCAGCAGCTTAGGGACCGCAGGGGGCGAAAAGCCCTACGAGCAGTACTTC. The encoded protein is CASSLGTAGGEKPYEQYF.

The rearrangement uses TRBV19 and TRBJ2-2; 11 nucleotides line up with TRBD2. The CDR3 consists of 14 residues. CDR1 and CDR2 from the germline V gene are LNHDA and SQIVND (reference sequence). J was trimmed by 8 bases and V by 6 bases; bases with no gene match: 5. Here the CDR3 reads CASRYGLAGGELFF. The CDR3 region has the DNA TGTGCCAGTAGATATGGACTAGCGGGTGGGGAGCTGTTTTTT.

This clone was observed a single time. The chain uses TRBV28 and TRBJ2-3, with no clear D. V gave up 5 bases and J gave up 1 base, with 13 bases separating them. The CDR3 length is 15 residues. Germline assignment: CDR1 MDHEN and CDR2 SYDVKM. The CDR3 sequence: CASSQKTPGTDTQYF. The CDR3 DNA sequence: TGTGCCAGCAGTCAGAAGACACCCGGCACAGATACGCAGTATTTT.

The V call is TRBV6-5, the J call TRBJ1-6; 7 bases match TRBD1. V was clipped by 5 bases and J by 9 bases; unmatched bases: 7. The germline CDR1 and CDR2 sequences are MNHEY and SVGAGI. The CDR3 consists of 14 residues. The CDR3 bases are TGTGCCAGCAGTACCAACAGGGGTGGTTCACCCCTCCACTTT. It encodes CASSTNRGGSPLHF.

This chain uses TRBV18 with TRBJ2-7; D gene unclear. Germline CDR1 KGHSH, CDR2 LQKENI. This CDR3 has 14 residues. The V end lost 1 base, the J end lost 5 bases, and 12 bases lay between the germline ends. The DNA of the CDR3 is TGTGCCAGCTCACCACGGGTGGGCTTGGACGAGCAGTACTTC. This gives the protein CASSPRVGLDEQYF.

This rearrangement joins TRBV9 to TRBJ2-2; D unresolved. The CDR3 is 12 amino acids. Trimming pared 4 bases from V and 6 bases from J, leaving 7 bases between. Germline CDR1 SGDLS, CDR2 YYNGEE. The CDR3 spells CASSPRSGELFF. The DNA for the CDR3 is TGTGCCAGCAGCCCCCGGTCCGGGGAGCTGTTTTTT.

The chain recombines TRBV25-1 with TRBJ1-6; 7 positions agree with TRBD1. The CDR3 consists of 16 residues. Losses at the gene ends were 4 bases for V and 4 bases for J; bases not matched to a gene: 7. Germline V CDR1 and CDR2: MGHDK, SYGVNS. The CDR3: CASSALGTAYNSPLHF. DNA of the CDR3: TGTGCCAGCAGTGCCCTGGGGACAGCTTATAATTCACCCCTCCACTTT.

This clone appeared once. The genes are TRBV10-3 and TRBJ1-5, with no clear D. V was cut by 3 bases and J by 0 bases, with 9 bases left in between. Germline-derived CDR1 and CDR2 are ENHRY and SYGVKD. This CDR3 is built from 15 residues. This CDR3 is CAISDGRDSNQPQHF. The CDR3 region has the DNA TGTGCCATCAGTGATGGTAGGGATAGCAATCAGCCCCAGCATTTT.

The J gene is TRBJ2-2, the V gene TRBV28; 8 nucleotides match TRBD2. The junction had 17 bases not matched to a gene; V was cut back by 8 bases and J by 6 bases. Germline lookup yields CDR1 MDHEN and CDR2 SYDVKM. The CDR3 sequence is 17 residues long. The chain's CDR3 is CASRGVRDSGTAGELFF. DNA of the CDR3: TGTGCCAGCCGCGGGGTCCGTGATAGCGGGACCGCCGGGGAGCTGTTTTTT.

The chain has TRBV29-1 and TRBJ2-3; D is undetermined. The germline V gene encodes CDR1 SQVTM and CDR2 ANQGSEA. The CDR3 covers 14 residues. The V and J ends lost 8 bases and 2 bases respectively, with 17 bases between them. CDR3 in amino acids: CSLSAGILTDTQYF. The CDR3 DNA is TGCAGCCTCTCGGCTGGGATACTCACAGATACGCAGTATTTT.

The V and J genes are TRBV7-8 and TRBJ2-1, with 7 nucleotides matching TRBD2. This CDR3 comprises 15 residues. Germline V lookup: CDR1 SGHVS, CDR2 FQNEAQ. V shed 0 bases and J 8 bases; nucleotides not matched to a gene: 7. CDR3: CASSLAPGTTYEQFF. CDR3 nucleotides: TGTGCCAGCAGCTTAGCGCCGGGGACTACCTATGAGCAGTTCTTC.

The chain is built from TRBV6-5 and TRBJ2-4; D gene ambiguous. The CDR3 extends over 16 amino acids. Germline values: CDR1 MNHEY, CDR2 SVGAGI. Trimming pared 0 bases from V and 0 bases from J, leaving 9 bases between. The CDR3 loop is CASSYSQSLAKNIQYF. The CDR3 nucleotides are TGTGCCAGCAGTTACTCGCAGTCCCTAGCCAAAAACATTCAGTACTTC.

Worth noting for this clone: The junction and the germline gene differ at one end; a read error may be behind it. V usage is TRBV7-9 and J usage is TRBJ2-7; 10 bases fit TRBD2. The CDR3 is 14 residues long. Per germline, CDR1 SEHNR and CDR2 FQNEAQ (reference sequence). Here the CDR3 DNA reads TGTGCCAGCAGTTTAGCGGGAGGCAGCGACGAGCAGTACTTC. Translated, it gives CASSLAGGSDEQYF. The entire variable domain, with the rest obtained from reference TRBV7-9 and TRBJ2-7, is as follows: DTGVSQNPRHKITKRGQNVTFRCDPISEHNRLYWYRQTLGQGPEFLTYFQNEAQLEKSRLLSDRFSAERPKGSFSTLEIQRTEQGDSAMYLCASSLAGGSDEQYFGPGTRLTVT.

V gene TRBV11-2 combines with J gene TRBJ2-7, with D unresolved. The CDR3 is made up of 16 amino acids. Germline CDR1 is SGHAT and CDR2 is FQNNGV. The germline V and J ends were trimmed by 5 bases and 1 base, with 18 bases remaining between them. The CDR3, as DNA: TGTGCCAGCAGCCACGGTCCCACCGGGTTATCCTACGAGCAGTACTTC. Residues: CASSHGPTGLSYEQYF.

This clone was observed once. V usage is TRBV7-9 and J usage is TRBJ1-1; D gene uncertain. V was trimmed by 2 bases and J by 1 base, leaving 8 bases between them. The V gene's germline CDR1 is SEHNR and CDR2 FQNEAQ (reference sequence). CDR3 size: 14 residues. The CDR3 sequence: CASSLRTANTEAFF. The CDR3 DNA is TGTGCCAGCAGCTTACGAACAGCGAACACTGAAGCTTTCTTT.

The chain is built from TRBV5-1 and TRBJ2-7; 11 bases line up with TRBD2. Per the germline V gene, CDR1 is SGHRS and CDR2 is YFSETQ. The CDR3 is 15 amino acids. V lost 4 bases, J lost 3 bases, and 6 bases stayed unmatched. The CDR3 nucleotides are TGCGCCAGCAGCCTGCCAACTAGCGGGAGCTACGAGCAGTACTTC. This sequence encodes CASSLPTSGSYEQYF.

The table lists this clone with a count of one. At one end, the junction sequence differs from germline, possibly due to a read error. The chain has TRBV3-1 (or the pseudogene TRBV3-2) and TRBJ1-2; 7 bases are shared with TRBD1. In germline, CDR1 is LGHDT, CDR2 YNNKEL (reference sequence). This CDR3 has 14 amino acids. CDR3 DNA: TGTGCCAGCAGCCAGGAAAGCCTAACAGGGGTAGCCGCCTTC. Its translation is CASSQESLTGVAAF.

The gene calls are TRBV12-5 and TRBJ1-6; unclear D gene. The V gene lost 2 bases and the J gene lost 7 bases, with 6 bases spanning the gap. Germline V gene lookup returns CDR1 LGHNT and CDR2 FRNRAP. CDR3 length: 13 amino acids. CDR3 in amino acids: CASGLQENSPLHF. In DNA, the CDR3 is TGTGCTAGTGGTTTGCAAGAGAATTCACCCCTCCACTTT.

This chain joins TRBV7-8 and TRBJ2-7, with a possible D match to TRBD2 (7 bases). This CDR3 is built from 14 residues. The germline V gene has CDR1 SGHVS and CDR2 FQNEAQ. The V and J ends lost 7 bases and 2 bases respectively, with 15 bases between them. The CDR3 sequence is CASNYREGTYEQYF. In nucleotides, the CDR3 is TGTGCCAGCAACTACAGGGAGGGGACCTACGAGCAGTACTTC.

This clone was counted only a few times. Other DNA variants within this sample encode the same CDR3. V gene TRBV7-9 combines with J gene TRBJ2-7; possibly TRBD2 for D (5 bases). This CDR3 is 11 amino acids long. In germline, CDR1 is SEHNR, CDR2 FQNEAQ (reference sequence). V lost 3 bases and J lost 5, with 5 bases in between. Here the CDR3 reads CASSFSDEQYF. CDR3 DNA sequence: TGTGCCAGCAGCTTTAGCGACGAGCAGTACTTC.

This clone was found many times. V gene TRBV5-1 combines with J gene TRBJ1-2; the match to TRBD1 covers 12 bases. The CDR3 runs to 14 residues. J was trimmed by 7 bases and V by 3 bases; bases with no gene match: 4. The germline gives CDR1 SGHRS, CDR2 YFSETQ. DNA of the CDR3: TGCGCCAGCAGCTGGGACAGGGGGCAAGTTGGCTACACCTTC. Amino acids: CASSWDRGQVGYTF. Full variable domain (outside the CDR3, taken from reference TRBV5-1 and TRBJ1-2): KAGVTQTPRYLIKTRGQQVTLSCSPISGHRSVSWYQQTPGQGLQFLFEYFSETQRNKGNFPGRFSGRQFSNSRSEMNVSTLELGDSALYLCASSWDRGQVGYTFGSGTRLTVV.

CDR3 amino acids: CASSYLLTMLSYNEQFF. The DNA of the CDR3 is TGTGCCAGCAGTTACCTCCTAACCATGCTCTCCTACAATGAGCAGTTCTTC. The chain uses TRBV6-2 or TRBV6-3 and TRBJ2-1, with D unclear. V dropped 2 bases and J dropped 0 bases, with 14 bases sitting between them. CDR1 is MNHEY and CDR2 is SVGEGT in the germline V gene. This CDR3 has 17 amino acids.